The T cell receptor (beta chain) under discussion was sequenced for a study of vaccination and CD4 T cells after COVID-19. Study summary: Between diagnosis and the drawing of post-COVID samples lay a median roughly 100 days (range 35 to 161). Ranging from 14 to 241, the interval between dose two and post-vaccine sampling had a median of about 72 days. Study-level findings and limits: Convalescent patients showed a median 86.3% of reactive clones that were seen only post-vaccination.

Documented treatment: roughly ten-day PBMC culture with coronavirus spike peptide pools or control peptides (ViraFEST assay). This clonotype came up a few times. Antigen unknown. The Oncomine TCR Beta short-read assay sequenced DNA from cultured CD4+ T cells. TCRdb used MiXCR to reprocess the PCR reads, holding one entry per CDR3 protein. The data show 15,000 to 20,000 distinct CDR3 sequences, approximately 35% seen once. The germline gives CDR1 SEHNR, CDR2 FQNEAQ (reference sequence). V trimming: 11 bases; J trimming: 1 base; junction bases outside the gene matches: 11. The CDR3 contains 15 residues. The sample was CD4+ T cells from blood, cultured in vitro, taken before SARS-CoV-2 vaccination. The V gene is TRBV7-9, the J gene TRBJ1-5; TRBD1 agrees at 7 bases. This receptor was taken from a human donor who received a COVID-19 vaccine. The CDR3 is CAAALQGISNQPQHF. In DNA form, the CDR3 reads TGTGCCGCGGCGCTACAGGGGATAAGCAATCAGCCCCAGCATTTT.